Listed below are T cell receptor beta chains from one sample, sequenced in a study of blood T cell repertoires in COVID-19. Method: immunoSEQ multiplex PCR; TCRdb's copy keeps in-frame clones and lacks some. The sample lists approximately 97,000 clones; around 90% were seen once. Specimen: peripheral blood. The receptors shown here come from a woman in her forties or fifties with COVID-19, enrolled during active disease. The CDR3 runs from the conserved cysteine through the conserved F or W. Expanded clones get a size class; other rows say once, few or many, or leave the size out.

CDR3aa: CATSDSVNRRIVSEKLFF
abundance: .
v_gene: TRBV24-1

CDR3aa: CASTDRGPYGYTF
abundance: .
v_gene: TRBV6-5

CDR3aa: CAIKGLRTGGNTGELFF
abundance: .
v_gene: TRBV10-3

CDR3aa: CASSQAGGRYEQYF
abundance: .
v_gene: TRBV4-3

CDR3aa: CASSENSPSYNEQFF
abundance: .
v_gene: TRBV2

CDR3aa: CSVEQGRYEQYF
abundance: once
v_gene: TRBV29-1

CDR3aa: CASSPGLAGRQETQYF
abundance: .
v_gene: TRBV7-8

CDR3aa: CASSGVTARGTQYF
abundance: .
v_gene: TRBV7-2

CDR3aa: CASSEGAGGYGYTF
abundance: .
v_gene: TRBV18

CDR3aa: CASSPYRGGAGNQPQHF
abundance: .
v_gene: TRBV5-6

CDR3aa: CASSSRFKDGQYF
abundance: .
v_gene: TRBV12-3/TRBV12-4

CDR3aa: CASSLDAGQIYGYTF
abundance: .
v_gene: TRBV5-1

CDR3aa: CASSEMEDQPQHF
abundance: .
v_gene: TRBV2

CDR3aa: CASSYGALNTEAFF
abundance: .
v_gene: TRBV6-6

CDR3aa: CASSLVPGTANYGYTF
abundance: once
v_gene: TRBV11-2

CDR3aa: CASSSTGSNTGELFF
abundance: .
v_gene: TRBV7-9

CDR3aa: CASSYSGTGNGYTF
abundance: .
v_gene: TRBV6-5

CDR3aa: CASSPDGTNYGYTF
abundance: .
v_gene: TRBV5-1

CDR3aa: CATSILQGTEAFF
abundance: .
v_gene: TRBV15

CDR3aa: CASSLRKKRGGPNEQFF
abundance: .
v_gene: TRBV18

CDR3aa: CASSQARTGTDTQYF
abundance: .
v_gene: TRBV3-1/TRBV3-2

CDR3aa: CASSVQGNTEAFF
abundance: .
v_gene: TRBV10-2

CDR3aa: CASSLGDWGGYTF
abundance: .
v_gene: TRBV7-9

CDR3aa: CASSTTTGNTEAFF
abundance: .
v_gene: TRBV19

CDR3aa: CASSIVTGDSDGYTF
abundance: once
v_gene: TRBV19

CDR3aa: CASGLVTTPSYNEQFF
abundance: .
v_gene: TRBV12-5

CDR3aa: CASSLGRERYNEQFF
abundance: .
v_gene: TRBV7-9

CDR3aa: CAWSVHTGMENTIYF
abundance: .
v_gene: TRBV30

CDR3aa: CAISETRTVSNQPQHF
abundance: .
v_gene: TRBV10-3

CDR3aa: CASSLSDRVGNTIYF
abundance: .
v_gene: TRBV5-6

CDR3aa: CASSPIGQGGDGELFF
abundance: .
v_gene: TRBV5-6

CDR3aa: CASSQVRGVNTGELFF
abundance: .
v_gene: TRBV14

CDR3aa: CASSGRSPYGYTF
abundance: .
v_gene: TRBV2

CDR3aa: CASSTYNQGGKPQHF
abundance: .
v_gene: TRBV19

CDR3aa: CASSLETGGTDTQYF
abundance: once
v_gene: TRBV5-1

CDR3aa: CASSLEGASGYTF
abundance: .
v_gene: TRBV7-8

CDR3aa: CASSRGNTEAFF
abundance: .
v_gene: TRBV5-1

CDR3aa: CATSDLVGGPSTDTQYF
abundance: .
v_gene: TRBV24-1

CDR3aa: CASYAGKRTYEQYF
abundance: .
v_gene: TRBV2

CDR3aa: CASSFPGDYEQYF
abundance: once
v_gene: TRBV5-5

CDR3aa: CASSQDRGPEAFF
abundance: .
v_gene: TRBV4-1

CDR3aa: CASSIGGAEAFF
abundance: .
v_gene: TRBV19

CDR3aa: CASSQGTLYNEQFF
abundance: .
v_gene: TRBV3-1/TRBV3-2

CDR3aa: CASSFSGTISISATDTQYF
abundance: once
v_gene: TRBV11-3

CDR3aa: CASGADTQYF
abundance: .
v_gene: TRBV7-9

CDR3aa: CASSLGLQGDYGYTF
abundance: once
v_gene: TRBV5-4

CDR3aa: CASSMDRANYGYTF
abundance: .
v_gene: TRBV19

CDR3aa: CATSDPGGNNEQFF
abundance: .
v_gene: TRBV24-1

CDR3aa: CASSPGGAYEQYF
abundance: .
v_gene: TRBV27

CDR3aa: CASSKRRNRGNYNSPLHF
abundance: .
v_gene: TRBV21-1

CDR3aa: CASSPYRDGYTF
abundance: .
v_gene: TRBV18

CDR3aa: CASTDRGLANEQYF
abundance: .
v_gene: TRBV18

CDR3aa: CASRDRVGAAFF
abundance: .
v_gene: TRBV9

CDR3aa: CASSLLDRAHSYEQYF
abundance: .
v_gene: TRBV7-9